This passage covers 20 T cell receptor beta chains from one sample sequenced in a study of T cells in localized non-small cell lung cancer. The method was immunoSEQ multiplex PCR; TCRdb's version includes in-frame clones alone and lacks a portion of them. There are roughly 26,000 clones in the sample; 85% to 95% occur only once, and approximately 3.9% lies in the top ten. This specimen was peripheral blood, taken before any cancer treatment. These receptors originate from an older female donor with stage II squamous cell lung carcinoma.

The chain employs TRBV15 and TRBJ2-2; TRBD2 matches 11 bases. This CDR3 is 18 amino acids long. The V segment lost 4 bases and the J segment 6 bases; nucleotides outside the gene matches: 13. Germline V lookup: CDR1 LNHNV, CDR2 YYDKDF (reference sequence). The CDR3 reads CATSTSPGLAGGSGELFF. CDR3 bases: TGTGCCACCAGCACCAGCCCCGGACTAGCGGGCGGTTCCGGGGAGCTGTTTTTT.

This sequence joins TRBV15 and TRBJ2-5; 7 bases align to TRBD2. J gave up 1 base and V 0 bases, and 11 bases lay outside the gene matches. The CDR3 is 18 residues long. Germline CDR1 is LNHNV and CDR2 is YYDKDF (reference sequence). The CDR3 nucleotides are TGTGCCACCAGCAGAGATCCAGGGCTAGCGGCTATCCAAGAGACCCAGTACTTC. Its protein product is CATSRDPGLAAIQETQYF.

The chain employs TRBV18 and TRBJ1-2, with 8 bases that match TRBD1. With 2 bases clipped from V and 8 bases from J, the junction kept 7 bases outside the gene matches. CDR3 length equals 14 residues. Germline-derived CDR1 and CDR2 are KGHSH and LQKENI. The CDR3 bases are TGTGCCAGCTCACCAGGTTCAGGGGGCGTCGGCTACACCTTC. Encoded protein: CASSPGSGGVGYTF.

This chain connects TRBV10-2 to TRBJ1-2; D ambiguous. Trimming shortened V by 3 bases and J by 3 bases, and 14 bases separated the two germline ends. From germline, CDR1 is WSHSY and CDR2 SAAADI. The CDR3 runs to 15 residues. This CDR3 reads CASSEAQIPYYGYTF. CDR3 coding DNA: TGCGCCAGCAGTGAAGCCCAGATTCCCTACTATGGCTACACCTTC.

For the CDR3, the DNA is TGCGCCAGCAGCTTGCCCGGGGGCAAAGGAAACACCATATATTTT. As protein: CASSLPGGKGNTIYF. The chain joins TRBV5-1 to TRBJ1-3, with D possibly being TRBD1 (6 bases). The CDR3 extends over 15 amino acids. Germline V gene lookup returns CDR1 SGHRS and CDR2 YFSETQ. With 1 base removed from V and 4 bases from J, the gap between germline ends came to 12 bases.

The J gene is TRBJ2-3, the V gene TRBV7-9; the D is unclear. The CDR3 sequence is 16 residues long. Deletions cut 1 base from V and 3 bases from J, with 14 bases between. The V gene's germline CDR1 is SEHNR and CDR2 FQNEAQ (reference sequence). This chain's CDR3 is CASSLGGWDGTDTQYF. The CDR3 DNA is TGTGCCAGCAGCTTAGGGGGATGGGATGGTACAGATACGCAGTATTTT.

The rearrangement uses TRBV7-3 and TRBJ2-5; weak D call: TRBD2 (5 bases). Trimming removed 0 bases from V and 5 bases from J, with 16 bases in between. Germline assignment: CDR1 SGHTA and CDR2 FQGTGA. CDR3 length: 16 amino acids. The CDR3 protein is CASSLTRTGSRETQYF. CDR3 DNA sequence: TGTGCCAGCAGCTTAACGCGGACGGGATCTCGGGAGACCCAGTACTTC.

The gene calls are TRBV5-4 and TRBJ2-7; 8 bases match TRBD1. V trimming: 4 bases; J trimming: 9 bases; junction bases outside the gene matches: 9. Germline V gene lookup returns CDR1 SGHNT and CDR2 YYREEE (reference sequence). CDR3 size: 13 residues. The CDR3 reads CASSPGQDRVQYF. In nucleotides, the CDR3 is TGTGCCAGCAGCCCGGGACAGGATCGTGTGCAGTACTTC. Using reference TRBV5-4 and TRBJ2-7 for the parts outside the CDR3, the full variable domain is ETGVTQSPTHLIKTRGQQVTLRCSSQSGHNTVSWYQQALGQGPQFIFQYYREEENGRGNFPPRFSGLQFPNYSSELNVNALELDDSALYLCASSPGQDRVQYFGPGTRLTVT.

The genes are TRBV11-2 and TRBJ1-5; the D is unclear. The CDR3 is 15 residues long. CDR1 is SGHAT and CDR2 is FQNNGV in the germline V gene. With 4 bases removed from V and 0 bases from J, the gap between germline ends came to 10 bases. Written as DNA, the CDR3 is TGTGCCAGCAGCTCACCCTTTGGTAGCAATCAGCCCCAGCATTTT. It encodes CASSSPFGSNQPQHF.

The CDR3 protein is CASSIVGTGKETQYF. The DNA of the CDR3 is TGTGCCAGTAGTATAGTCGGGACAGGGAAGGAGACCCAGTACTTC. The chain couples TRBV19 to TRBJ2-5; 9 bases align to TRBD1. CDR3 length: 15 amino acids. The J segment lost 5 bases and the V segment lost 1 base, leaving 5 bases of the junction unmatched. Per germline, CDR1 LNHDA and CDR2 SQIVND (reference sequence).

The chain recombines TRBV7-3 with TRBJ2-2; D remains ambiguous. The CDR3 covers 15 residues. Germline CDR1 reads SGHTA; CDR2 reads FQGTGA. Trimming stripped 1 base from V and 0 bases from J, with 6 bases between. The CDR3 sequence: CASSLMTPNTGELFF. The CDR3 nucleotides read TGTGCCAGCAGCTTAATGACTCCGAACACCGGGGAGCTGTTTTTT.

J is TRBJ2-2 and V is TRBV7-2; D possibly corresponds to TRBD1 (6 bases). The CDR3 is made up of 14 amino acids. Germline V gives CDR1 SGHTA, CDR2 FQGNSA. V was trimmed by 7 bases and J by 8 bases, leaving 17 bases between them. The CDR3 DNA reads as TGTGCCAGCACCATAATTGGGGGCGTGGGGGAGCTGTTTTTT. Its protein product is CASTIIGGVGELFF.

The chain is built from TRBV7-8 and TRBJ2-5; D possibly uses TRBD1 or TRBD2 (5 bases each). The germline V gene encodes CDR1 SGHVS and CDR2 FQNEAQ. Trimming took off 7 bases at V and 4 bases at J, with 19 bases between the two ends. There are 15 residues in the CDR3. CDR3 DNA sequence: TGTGCCAGCACCCGACCCTCAGGGAGAGTAGAGACCCAGTACTTC. Residues: CASTRPSGRVETQYF.

This rearrangement joins TRBV4-3 to TRBJ1-1; 12 bases match TRBD1. CDR3 length: 15 amino acids. The germline V gene has CDR1 LGHNA and CDR2 YSLEER. V gave up 3 bases and J gave up 4 bases; unmatched junction bases: 3. The CDR3 sequence: CASSHGDRGRTEAFF. CDR3 nucleotide sequence: TGCGCCAGCAGCCACGGGGACAGGGGGCGCACTGAAGCTTTCTTT.

Only one count was recorded for this clone. The chain links TRBV5-5 to TRBJ2-2; D not resolved. Germline CDR1 SGHKS, CDR2 YYEKEE (reference sequence). CDR3 size: 13 residues. V lost 3 bases and J 7 bases, leaving 10 bases between the germline ends. The CDR3 sequence: CASSSLTFGELFF. DNA for the CDR3: TGTGCCAGCAGCTCACTTACATTCGGGGAGCTGTTTTTT. The full variable domain, with the rest looked up from reference TRBV5-5 and TRBJ2-2, is DAGVTQSPTHLIKTRGQQVTLRCSPISGHKSVSWYQQVLGQGPQFIFQYYEKEERGRGNFPDRFSARQFPNYSSELNVNALLLGDSALYLCASSSLTFGELFFGEGSRLTVL.

V and J are TRBV10-2 and TRBJ1-1, with 7 bases matching TRBD1. In germline, CDR1 is WSHSY, CDR2 SAAADI. J lost 11 bases, V lost 2 bases, and 11 bases had no gene match. The CDR3 spans 14 residues. For the CDR3, the DNA is TGCGCCAGCAGTGAGACAGACGCCGGGACAGAGGCTTTCTTT. It is translated as CASSETDAGTEAFF.

CDR3 DNA sequence: TGTGCCAGCAGTCCCCCTCGACAGGGGACGGGTGGCTACACCTTC. This codes for CASSPPRQGTGGYTF. The gene calls are TRBV28 and TRBJ1-2; 8 positions match TRBD1. Germline trimming cut 5 bases from V and 7 bases from J; bases unmatched to any gene: 12. Germline V gene lookup returns CDR1 MDHEN and CDR2 SYDVKM. This CDR3 contains 15 residues.

The chain has TRBV10-3 and TRBJ1-4; D is ambiguous. The germline V gene encodes CDR1 ENHRY and CDR2 SYGVKD. The CDR3 contains 16 residues. V was cut by 4 bases and J by 0 bases, with 12 bases left in between. DNA for the CDR3: TGTGCCATCAGTGGGGGAGGCCCTGCAACTAATGAAAAACTGTTTTTT. Protein product: CAISGGGPATNEKLFF.

The rearrangement joins TRBV7-9 to TRBJ1-6; TRBD1 is a possible D gene (5 bases). Germline V gene sequence: CDR1 SEHNR, CDR2 FQNEAQ (reference sequence). This CDR3 region has 14 residues. Trimming took off 5 bases at V and 7 bases at J, with 12 bases between the two ends. The CDR3 bases are TGTGCCAGCAGCCCGGGACTGGCGAATTCACCCCTCCACTTT. Its protein product is CASSPGLANSPLHF.

J is TRBJ2-7 and V is TRBV5-8, with D uncertain. This CDR3 comprises 14 residues. The germline V and J ends were trimmed by 0 bases and 3 bases, with 10 bases remaining between them. Germline V gene lookup returns CDR1 SGHTS and CDR2 YDEGEE. The chain's CDR3 is CASSLGGESYEQYF. The CDR3 DNA is TGTGCCAGCAGCTTGGGAGGCGAGAGCTACGAGCAGTACTTC. Looking up the rest from reference TRBV5-8 and TRBJ2-7 gives the full variable domain: EAGVTQSPTHLIKTRGQQATLRCSPISGHTSVYWYQQALGLGLQFLLWYDEGEERNRGNFPPRFSGRQFPNYSSELNVNALELEDSALYLCASSLGGESYEQYFGPGTRLTVT.